The 7 T cell receptor beta chains below were found in one sample sequenced in a study of CD8 T cells in ankylosing spondylitis. Antigens of these TCRs are unknown. Study findings and constraints: Within ankylosing spondylitis blood, a TCR beta motif made up of several highly homologous variants appeared to be characteristic.

Using its own MiXCR run on the 5' RACE reads, TCRdb lists one record per CDR3 protein. Of around 490,000 distinct CDR3 sequences listed, under 5.5% are singletons. Sequenced sample: blood, either unsorted or a sorted T cell fraction (not recorded which). The receptors were sampled from a male donor with ankylosing spondylitis.

There are many counts of this clonotype. The CDR3 coding sequence is TGTGCCAGCAGCGTCAGACGGGGGCGTCCTGGAAACACCATATATTTT. It codes for CASSVRRGRPGNTIYF. This chain joins TRBV7-9 and TRBJ1-3, with TRBD1 as a possible D gene (6 bases). The CDR3 extends over 16 amino acids. Germline-derived CDR1 and CDR2 are SEHNR and FQNEAQ (reference sequence). Trimming pared 5 bases from V and 2 bases from J, leaving 16 bases between.

Many counts were recorded for this clonotype. The genes are TRBV6-1 and TRBJ2-3; D is possibly TRBD2 (6 bases). V dropped 5 bases and J dropped 1 base, with 13 bases sitting between them. The germline V gene encodes CDR1 MNHNS and CDR2 SASEGT. This CDR3 spans 15 amino acids. CDR3 residues: CASSTSGTRTDTQYF. CDR3 sequence (DNA): TGTGCCAGCAGTACGTCTGGGACTCGCACAGATACGCAGTATTTT.

Many counts were recorded for this clonotype. This chain links TRBV5-6 with TRBJ2-2; tentatively, D is TRBD1 (6 bases). Germline V gene lookup returns CDR1 SGHDT and CDR2 YYEEEE. The CDR3 contains 14 residues. Trimming left V 6 bases short and J 5 bases short, with 14 bases between. For the CDR3, the DNA is TGTGCCAGCATCGAGACAGGAGTGACCGGGGAGCTGTTTTTT. Its translation: CASIETGVTGELFF.

There are many counts of this clonotype. The gene calls are TRBV5-1 and TRBJ2-2; D assignment may be TRBD1 or TRBD2 (5 bases each). Trimming stripped 6 bases from V and 7 bases from J, with 22 bases between. The V gene's germline CDR1 is SGHRS and CDR2 YFSETQ. The CDR3 sequence is 16 residues long. CDR3: CASTAGTAIVLGELFF. In nucleotides, the CDR3 is TGCGCCAGCACTGCAGGGACCGCCATCGTCCTCGGGGAGCTGTTTTTT.

This clonotype has ten or more counts. V is TRBV29-1 and J is TRBJ1-1; 8 bases are a match to TRBD1. J gave up 6 bases and V 3 bases, and 6 bases lay outside the gene matches. CDR1 is SQVTM and CDR2 is ANQGSEA in the germline V gene. The CDR3 extends over 13 amino acids. In DNA form, the CDR3 reads TGCAGCGTTGACCAGGGGGCGCGGGCTGAAGCTTTCTTT. Protein: CSVDQGARAEAFF.

This clonotype was seen many times. This chain joins TRBV7-8 and TRBJ1-1; D remains ambiguous. Germline values: CDR1 SGHVS, CDR2 FQNEAQ. This CDR3 region has 14 residues. Trimming removed 1 base from V and 3 bases from J, with 9 bases in between. The CDR3 spells CASSLGIYDTEAFF. The CDR3 bases are TGTGCCAGCAGCTTAGGTATCTACGACACTGAAGCTTTCTTT.

This clonotype showed up many times. The V and J genes are TRBV7-9 and TRBJ2-3, with 9 bases aligning to TRBD2. The J segment lost 5 bases and the V segment lost 4 bases, leaving 13 bases of the junction unmatched. The CDR3 consists of 17 residues. Germline assignment: CDR1 SEHNR and CDR2 FQNEAQ (reference sequence). The CDR3 region is CASSSGGAGGMQDTQYF. CDR3 in DNA: TGTGCCAGCAGCTCGGGTGGAGCGGGAGGAATGCAAGATACGCAGTATTTT.